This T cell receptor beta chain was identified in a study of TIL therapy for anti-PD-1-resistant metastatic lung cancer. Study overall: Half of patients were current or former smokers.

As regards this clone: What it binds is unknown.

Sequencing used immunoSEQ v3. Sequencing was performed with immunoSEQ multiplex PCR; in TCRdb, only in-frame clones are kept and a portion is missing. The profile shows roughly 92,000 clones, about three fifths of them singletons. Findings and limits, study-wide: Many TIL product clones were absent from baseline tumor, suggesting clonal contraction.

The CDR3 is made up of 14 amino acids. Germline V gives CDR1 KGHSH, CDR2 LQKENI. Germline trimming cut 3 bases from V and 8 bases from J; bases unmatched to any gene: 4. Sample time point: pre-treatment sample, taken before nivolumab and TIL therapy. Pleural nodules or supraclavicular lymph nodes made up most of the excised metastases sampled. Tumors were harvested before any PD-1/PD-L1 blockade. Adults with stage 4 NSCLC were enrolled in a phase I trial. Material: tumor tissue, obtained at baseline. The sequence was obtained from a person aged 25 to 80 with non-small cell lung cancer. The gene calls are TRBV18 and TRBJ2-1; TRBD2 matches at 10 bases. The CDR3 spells CASSPGLATDEQFF. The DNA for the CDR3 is TGTGCCAGCTCACCGGGACTAGCGACGGATGAGCAGTTCTTC.